This TCR beta chain originates from a study of blood T cell repertoires in COVID-19. On the study more broadly: The United States, Italy and Spain supplied acute and convalescent COVID-19 samples.

The CDR3 has 16 residues. Germline lookup yields CDR1 SGHAT and CDR2 FQNNGV. The ends lost 5 bases at V and 4 bases at J; junction bases unmatched: 5. In the original processing: Counts of nucleated cells, estimated from reference gene primer amplification, were obtained. Clones were sequenced by immunoSEQ multiplex PCR, and TCRdb holds only the in-frame ones, with some missing. V and J calls and clone size are copied from that table; D and trimming were computed from the DNA. This table holds more than 65,000 clones, around 91% found once. The J gene is TRBJ1-6, the V gene TRBV11-2; 10 bases align to TRBD1. The clonotype originates from a human donor in a cohort sampled during active COVID-19. Specimen: peripheral blood. The CDR3 reads CASSPGTGVYNSPLHF. Here the CDR3 DNA reads TGTGCCAGCAGCCCCGGGACAGGGGTTTATAATTCACCCCTCCACTTT.